In its sample, the clone carrying this T cell receptor beta chain was seen a few times. Its target is not known. Looked up from germline, CDR1 is SEHNR and CDR2 is FQNEAQ (reference sequence). CDR3 length: 15 residues. Trimming cost V 1 base and J 4 bases, with 10 bases left between them. This entry belongs to a study of response to subunit inactivated influenza vaccine. Study findings and constraints: New T cells are recruited in small numbers by each seasonal influenza vaccination, according to the authors' suggestion.

TCRdb recomputed calls from the RT-PCR reads with MiXCR, one row per CDR3 protein. There are some 300,000 distinct CDR3 sequences in the sample; 22% occur only once, and 10% to 13% lies in the top ten. The chain couples TRBV7-9 to TRBJ2-2; perhaps TRBD1 as D (5 bases). The material was PBMCs from blood, obtained 21 months after vaccination. The receptor was derived from a man in his fifties or sixties who received an inactivated influenza vaccine. The DNA for the CDR3 is TGTGCCAGCAGCTTAGTGACTGGGGCCACCGGGGAGCTGTTTTTT. It encodes CASSLVTGATGELFF.